Presented here are 11 T cell receptor beta chains from one specimen sequenced in a study of blood T cell repertoires in COVID-19. Using immunoSEQ multiplex PCR, the repertoire was profiled, and TCRdb retains in-frame clones only, with some absent. The sample carries hundreds of thousands of clones, 88% recorded once. The sequencing input was peripheral blood. These receptors originate from a man older than 75 with acute or convalescent COVID-19.

J is TRBJ1-4 and V is TRBV5-1; D is possibly TRBD1 (5 bases). The CDR3 has 15 residues. Germline-derived CDR1 and CDR2 are SGHRS and YFSETQ. Trimming left V 3 bases short and J 5 bases short, with 14 bases between. CDR3 residues: CASSSAGQENEKLFF. DNA for the CDR3: TGCGCCAGCAGCTCGGCAGGGCAGGAGAATGAAAAACTGTTTTTT.

There are many counts of this clone. The chain links TRBV5-1 to TRBJ2-7, with D possibly TRBD1 on 6 matching bases. With 0 bases removed from V and 6 bases from J, the gap between germline ends came to 13 bases. Germline CDR1 is SGHRS and CDR2 is YFSETQ. The CDR3 length is 14 residues. The CDR3 nucleotides are TGCGCCAGCAGCTTGGGCGAACAGGGTTCCGAGCAGTACTTC. It yields the protein CASSLGEQGSEQYF.

Only one count was recorded for this clone. V usage is TRBV5-1 and J usage is TRBJ2-5; possibly TRBD2 for D (7 bases). Germline values: CDR1 SGHRS, CDR2 YFSETQ. V shed 3 bases and J shed 5 bases, with 14 bases lying between them. CDR3 size: 14 residues. CDR3 protein: CASSSTGGPETQYF. CDR3 coding DNA: TGCGCCAGCAGCTCGACCGGGGGGCCGGAGACCCAGTACTTC.

This chain links TRBV9 with TRBJ2-1; 14 positions match TRBD2. The trim removed 0 bases at V and 8 bases at J, leaving 4 bases unmatched. CDR1 SGDLS and CDR2 YYNGEE come from the germline V gene. This CDR3 region has 16 residues. The CDR3 reads CASSVGWGLAGDEQFF. The DNA for the CDR3 is TGTGCCAGCAGCGTAGGTTGGGGACTAGCGGGAGATGAGCAGTTCTTC.

V gene TRBV7-8 combines with J gene TRBJ1-3; D may be TRBD1 (6 bases). The CDR3 is 14 residues long. Trimming left V 5 bases short and J 1 base short, with 9 bases between. The germline CDR1 and CDR2 sequences are SGHVS and FQNEAQ. The CDR3 DNA reads as TGTGCCAGCAGCACCGGGACATCTGGAAACACCATATATTTT. Protein product: CASSTGTSGNTIYF. Full variable domain (remainder filled in from reference TRBV7-8 and TRBJ1-3): GAGVSQSPRYKVAKRGQDVALRCDPISGHVSLFWYQQALGQGPEFLTYFQNEAQLDKSGLPSDRFFAERPEGSVSTLKIQRTQQEDSAVYLCASSTGTSGNTIYFGEGSWLTVV.

The J gene is TRBJ2-7, the V gene TRBV6-2 or TRBV6-3; D uncertain. This CDR3 has 17 residues. Trimming removed 6 bases at V and 4 bases at J, with 25 bases between. Per germline, CDR1 MNHEY and CDR2 SVGEGT. The CDR3 bases are TGTGCCAGCAGCCCTTCGCAACTAACCTTCAGAACGTACGAGCAGTACTTC. Translating gives CASSPSQLTFRTYEQYF.

The V gene is TRBV4-1, the J gene TRBJ1-5, with D possibly matching TRBD1 (5 bases). Germline lookup yields CDR1 MGHRA and CDR2 YSYEKL. V lost 4 bases and J lost 0, with 10 bases in between. The CDR3 loop spans 15 amino acids. The CDR3 loop is CASSLQGFSNQPQHF. The CDR3 DNA is TGCGCCAGCAGCCTGCAGGGTTTTAGCAATCAGCCCCAGCATTTT.

The chain uses TRBV3-1 (or the pseudogene TRBV3-2) and TRBJ1-4, with 7 bases aligning to TRBD1. The CDR3 is 14 amino acids. V dropped 3 bases and J dropped 5; count of bases not matched to a gene: 3. The germline CDR1 and CDR2 sequences are LGHDT and YNNKEL (reference sequence). The CDR3 loop reads CASSHRGQNEKLFF. Written as DNA, the CDR3 is TGTGCCAGCAGCCATAGGGGGCAAAATGAAAAACTGTTTTTT.

V and J are TRBV11-2 and TRBJ2-1; 9 positions agree with TRBD2. CDR3 length: 15 amino acids. Germline CDR1 SGHAT, CDR2 FQNNGV. Trimming cost V 0 bases and J 7 bases; bases outside gene matches: 4. The CDR3 sequence: CASSLEAGGRNEQFF. CDR3 in DNA: TGTGCCAGCAGCTTAGAAGCGGGGGGTCGGAATGAGCAGTTCTTC.

This clone appeared once. The chain employs TRBV5-5 and TRBJ2-5; no clear D. The germline V gene encodes CDR1 SGHKS and CDR2 YYEKEE (reference sequence). The CDR3 has 13 residues. The V end was cut by 6 bases, the J end by 1 base, with 10 bases between. The CDR3 here is CASMKYSQETQYF. CDR3 sequence (DNA): TGTGCCAGCATGAAATACAGCCAAGAGACCCAGTACTTC.

This chain uses TRBV25-1 with TRBJ2-3; maybe TRBD1 (5 bases). Germline-derived CDR1 and CDR2 are MGHDK and SYGVNS. The length of the CDR3 is 18 residues. Trimming took off 4 bases at V and 0 bases at J, with 20 bases between the two ends. CDR3 residues: CASSGSLGQGSSTDTQYF. As DNA, the CDR3 is TGTGCCAGCAGTGGCTCACTTGGGCAGGGATCTAGCACAGATACGCAGTATTTT.